These 2 T cell receptor beta chains share one sample of origin, sequenced in a study of blood T cells in healthy people across ages. A sample-barcoded 5' primer and a J-beta primer mix were used in a second PCR of roughly 7 to 11 cycles. TCRdb passed the 5' RACE reads through MiXCR, listing each CDR3 protein once. The table lists 780,000 or so distinct CDR3 sequences, around 50% of them singletons. Sequenced material: blood. The receptors originated from a man aged 40-55 years in good health.

This clonotype has only a few counts. The chain joins TRBV5-1 to TRBJ2-1; 7 bases agree with TRBD2. This CDR3 region has 14 residues. V shed 1 base and J 8 bases; nucleotides not matched to a gene: 6. The germline V gene has CDR1 SGHRS and CDR2 YFSETQ. The CDR3 loop reads CASSLTTSVDEQFF. In nucleotides, the CDR3 is TGCGCCAGCAGCTTGACTACTAGCGTCGATGAGCAGTTCTTC.

The chain joins TRBV27 to TRBJ2-3; D is perhaps TRBD2 (6 bases). The CDR3 has 17 amino acids. In germline, CDR1 is MNHEY, CDR2 SMNVEV (reference sequence). V was shortened by 2 bases and J by 2 bases, with 17 bases between the two germline ends. The CDR3 spells CASSLRGTNPNTDTQYF. The CDR3, as DNA: TGTGCCAGCAGTTTACGGGGGACCAACCCTAACACAGATACGCAGTATTTT.